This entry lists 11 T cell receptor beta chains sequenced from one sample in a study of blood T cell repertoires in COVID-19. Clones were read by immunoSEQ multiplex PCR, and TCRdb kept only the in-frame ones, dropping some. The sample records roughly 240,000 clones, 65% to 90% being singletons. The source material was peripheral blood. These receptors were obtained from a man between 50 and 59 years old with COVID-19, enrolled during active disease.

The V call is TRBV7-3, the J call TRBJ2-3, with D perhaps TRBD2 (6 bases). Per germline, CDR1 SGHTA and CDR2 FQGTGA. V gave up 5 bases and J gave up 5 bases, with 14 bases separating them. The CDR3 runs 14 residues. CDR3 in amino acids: CASSPGRGGDTQYF. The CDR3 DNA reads TGTGCCAGCAGCCCCGGGCGGGGAGGAGATACGCAGTATTTT.

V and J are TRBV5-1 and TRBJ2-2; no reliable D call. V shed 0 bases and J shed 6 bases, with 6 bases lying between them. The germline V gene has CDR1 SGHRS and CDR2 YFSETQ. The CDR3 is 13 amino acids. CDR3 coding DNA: TGCGCCAGCAGCTTGGGTCACTCCGGGGAGCTGTTTTTT. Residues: CASSLGHSGELFF.

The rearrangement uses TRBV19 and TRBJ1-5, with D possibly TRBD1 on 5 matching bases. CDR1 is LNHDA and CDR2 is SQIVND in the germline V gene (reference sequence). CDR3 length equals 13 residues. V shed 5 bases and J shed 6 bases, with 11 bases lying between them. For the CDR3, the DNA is TGTGCCAGTAGTTGGGGGGATGCTCAGCCCCAGCATTTT. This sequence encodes CASSWGDAQPQHF.

The CDR3 bases are TGTGCCAGCTCCGGGACAGGGGACTCTGGCTACACCTTC. Translation: CASSGTGDSGYTF. The chain joins TRBV6-5 to TRBJ1-2; TRBD1 aligns across 10 bases. V was clipped by 8 bases and J by 7 bases; unmatched bases: 7. The CDR3 is 13 residues long. Germline assignment: CDR1 MNHEY and CDR2 SVGAGI.

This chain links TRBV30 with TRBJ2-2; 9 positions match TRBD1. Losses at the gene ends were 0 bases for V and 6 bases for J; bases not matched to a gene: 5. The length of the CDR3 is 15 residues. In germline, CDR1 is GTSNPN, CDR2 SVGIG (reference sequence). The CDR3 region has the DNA TGTGCCTGGAGTGTACAGGGGGCTAGGTCCGGGGAGCTGTTTTTT. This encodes CAWSVQGARSGELFF.

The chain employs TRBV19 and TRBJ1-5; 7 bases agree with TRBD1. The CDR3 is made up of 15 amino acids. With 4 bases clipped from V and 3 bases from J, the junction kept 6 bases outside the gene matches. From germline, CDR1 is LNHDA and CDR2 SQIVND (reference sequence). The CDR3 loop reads CASSNGQVINQPQHF. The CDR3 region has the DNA TGTGCCAGTAGTAACGGACAGGTAATCAATCAGCCCCAGCATTTT.

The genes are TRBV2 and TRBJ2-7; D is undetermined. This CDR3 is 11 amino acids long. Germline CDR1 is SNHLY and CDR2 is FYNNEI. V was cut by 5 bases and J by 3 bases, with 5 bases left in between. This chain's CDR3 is CASSYNYEQYF. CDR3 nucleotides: TGTGCCAGCAGTTACAACTACGAGCAGTACTTC. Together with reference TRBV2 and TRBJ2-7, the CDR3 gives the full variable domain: EPEVTQTPSHQVTQMGQEVILRCVPISNHLYFYWYRQILGQKVEFLVSFYNNEISEKSEIFDDQFSVERPDGSNFTLKIRSTKLEDSAMYFCASSYNYEQYFGPGTRLTVT.

CDR3 nucleotides: TGCGCCAGCAGCGACCGGGACAGGGGAGATTACGAGCAGTACTTC. This translates into CASSDRDRGDYEQYF. The rearrangement links TRBV5-1 to TRBJ2-7; TRBD1 aligns across 10 bases. After removal of 4 bases from V and 4 bases from J, the junction contained 8 bases not matched to a gene. CDR1 is SGHRS, CDR2 YFSETQ, per germline. CDR3 length: 15 residues.

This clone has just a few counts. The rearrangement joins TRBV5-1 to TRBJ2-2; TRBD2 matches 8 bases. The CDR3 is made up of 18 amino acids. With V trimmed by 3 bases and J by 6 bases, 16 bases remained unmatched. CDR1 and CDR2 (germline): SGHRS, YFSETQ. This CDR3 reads CASSWTDALAGGPGELFF. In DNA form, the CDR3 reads TGCGCCAGCAGCTGGACCGATGCTTTGGCGGGGGGCCCCGGGGAGCTGTTTTTT. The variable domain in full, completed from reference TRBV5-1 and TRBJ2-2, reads KAGVTQTPRYLIKTRGQQVTLSCSPISGHRSVSWYQQTPGQGLQFLFEYFSETQRNKGNFPGRFSGRQFSNSRSEMNVSTLELGDSALYLCASSWTDALAGGPGELFFGEGSRLTVL.

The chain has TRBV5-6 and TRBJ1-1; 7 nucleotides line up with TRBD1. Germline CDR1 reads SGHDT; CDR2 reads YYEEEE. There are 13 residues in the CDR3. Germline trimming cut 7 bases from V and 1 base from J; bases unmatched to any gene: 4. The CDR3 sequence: CASQGQTNTEAFF. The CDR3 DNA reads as TGTGCCAGCCAGGGACAGACGAACACTGAAGCTTTCTTT.

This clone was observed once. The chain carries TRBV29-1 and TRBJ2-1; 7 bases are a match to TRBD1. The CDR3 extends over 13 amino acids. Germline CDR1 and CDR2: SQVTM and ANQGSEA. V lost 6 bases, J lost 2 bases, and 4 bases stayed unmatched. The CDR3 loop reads CSVGGQAYNEQFF. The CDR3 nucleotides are TGCAGCGTAGGCGGACAGGCCTACAATGAGCAGTTCTTC.